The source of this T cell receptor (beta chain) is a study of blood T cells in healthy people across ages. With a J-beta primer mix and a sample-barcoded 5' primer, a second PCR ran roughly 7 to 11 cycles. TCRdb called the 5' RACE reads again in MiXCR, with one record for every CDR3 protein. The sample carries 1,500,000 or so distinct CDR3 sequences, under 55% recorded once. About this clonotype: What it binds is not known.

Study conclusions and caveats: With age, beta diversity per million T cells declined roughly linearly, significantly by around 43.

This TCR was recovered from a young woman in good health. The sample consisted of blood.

The CDR3 region is CASSLGAGIYNEQFF. CDR3 coding DNA: TGTGCCAGCAGCTTAGGGGCAGGGATCTACAATGAGCAGTTCTTC. V usage is TRBV27 and J usage is TRBJ2-1, with TRBD1 as a possible D gene (5 bases). The germline gives CDR1 MNHEY, CDR2 SMNVEV (reference sequence). The CDR3 is 15 residues long. Trimming cost V 6 bases and J 3 bases, with 15 bases left between them.